The clone carrying this T cell receptor beta chain was observed a handful of times. Its antigen remains unidentified. This entry is derived from a study of CD4 T cells in relation to SARS-CoV-2 and coronaviruses. The V end lost 0 bases, the J end lost 4 bases, and 7 bases lay between the germline ends. This CDR3 has 14 amino acids. Germline lookup yields CDR1 MGHRA and CDR2 YSYEKL. CD4+ T cells from unexposed donors were obtained before the COVID-19 pandemic (2011-2018). After roughly ten days of culture, CD4+ T cells were isolated. As cell numbers allowed, unexposed-donor CD4+ T cells faced SARS-CoV-2 S/N and four cold-coronavirus spikes. This table comes from immunoSEQ multiplex PCR, and its TCRdb copy is limited to in-frame clones, with some not included. This sample has roughly 29,000 clones, with roughly 80% found just once.

The chain couples TRBV4-1 to TRBJ1-3; no firm D call. The sequenced material came from CD4+ T cells from PBMCs, cultured in vitro. The TCR originated in a human donor in good health. As DNA, the CDR3 is TGCGCCAGCAGCCAAGATCTCGGAGGAAACACCATATATTTT. Translated, it gives CASSQDLGGNTIYF.